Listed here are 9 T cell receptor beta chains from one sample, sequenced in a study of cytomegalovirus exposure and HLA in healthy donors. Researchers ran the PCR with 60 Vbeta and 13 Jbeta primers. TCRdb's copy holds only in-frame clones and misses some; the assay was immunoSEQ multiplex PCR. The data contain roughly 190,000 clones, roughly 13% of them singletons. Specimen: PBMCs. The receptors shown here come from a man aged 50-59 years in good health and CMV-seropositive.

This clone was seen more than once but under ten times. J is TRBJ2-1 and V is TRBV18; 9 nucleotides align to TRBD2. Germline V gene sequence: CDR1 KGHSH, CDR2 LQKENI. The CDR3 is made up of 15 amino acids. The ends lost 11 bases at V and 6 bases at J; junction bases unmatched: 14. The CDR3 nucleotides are TGTGCCGGCGCGAGGGGCGGGGGGGCCGGCAATGAGCAGTTCTTC. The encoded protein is CAGARGGGAGNEQFF.

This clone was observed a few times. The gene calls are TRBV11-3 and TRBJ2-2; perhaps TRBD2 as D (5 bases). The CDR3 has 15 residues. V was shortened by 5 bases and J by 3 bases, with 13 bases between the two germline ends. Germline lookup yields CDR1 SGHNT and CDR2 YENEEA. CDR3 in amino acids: CASSPLAGDTGELFF. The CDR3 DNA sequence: TGTGCCAGCAGCCCACTCGCGGGTGACACCGGGGAGCTGTTTTTT.

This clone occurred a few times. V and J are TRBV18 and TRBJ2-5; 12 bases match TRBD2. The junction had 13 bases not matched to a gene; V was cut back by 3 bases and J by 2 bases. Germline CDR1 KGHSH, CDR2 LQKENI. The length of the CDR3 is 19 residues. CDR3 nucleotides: TGTGCCAGCTCACCCGTCCGACTAGCGGGGGAACTCCATCAAGAGACCCAGTACTTC. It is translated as CASSPVRLAGELHQETQYF. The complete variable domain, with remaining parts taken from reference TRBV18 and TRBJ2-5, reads NAGVMQNPRHLVRRRGQEARLRCSPMKGHSHVYWYRQLPEEGLKFMVYLQKENIIDESGMPKERFSAEFPKEGPSILRIQQVVRGDSAAYFCASSPVRLAGELHQETQYFGPGTRLLVL.

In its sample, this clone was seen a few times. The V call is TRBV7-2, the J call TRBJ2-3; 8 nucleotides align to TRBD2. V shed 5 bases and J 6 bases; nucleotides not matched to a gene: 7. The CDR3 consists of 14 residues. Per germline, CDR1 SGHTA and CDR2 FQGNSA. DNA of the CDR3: TGTGCCAGCAGCAAAACCGGGGGGGCGGATACGCAGTATTTT. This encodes CASSKTGGADTQYF.

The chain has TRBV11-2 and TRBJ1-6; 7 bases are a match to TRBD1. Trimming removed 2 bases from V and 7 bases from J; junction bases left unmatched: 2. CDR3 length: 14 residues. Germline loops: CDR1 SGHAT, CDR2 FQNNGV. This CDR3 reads CASSLTGANSPLHF. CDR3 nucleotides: TGTGCCAGCAGCTTAACAGGGGCAAATTCACCCCTCCACTTT.

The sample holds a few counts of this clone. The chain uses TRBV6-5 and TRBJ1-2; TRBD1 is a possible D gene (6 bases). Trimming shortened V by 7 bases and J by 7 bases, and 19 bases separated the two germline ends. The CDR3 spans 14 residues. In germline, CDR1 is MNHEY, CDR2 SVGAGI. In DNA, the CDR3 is TGTGCCAGCACCTGGGGGGGGCAGTCGGGTGGCTACACCTTC. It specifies CASTWGGQSGGYTF.

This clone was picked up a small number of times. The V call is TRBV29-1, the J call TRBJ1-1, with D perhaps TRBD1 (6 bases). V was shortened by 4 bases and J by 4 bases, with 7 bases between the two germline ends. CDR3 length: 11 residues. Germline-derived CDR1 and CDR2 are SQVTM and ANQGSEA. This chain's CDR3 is CSVAGVTEAFF. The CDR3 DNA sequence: TGCAGCGTTGCAGGGGTCACTGAAGCTTTCTTT.

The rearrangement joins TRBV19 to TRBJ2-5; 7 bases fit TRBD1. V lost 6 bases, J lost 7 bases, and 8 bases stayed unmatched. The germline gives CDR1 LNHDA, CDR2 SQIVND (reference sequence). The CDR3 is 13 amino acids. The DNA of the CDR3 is TGTGCCAGTAGGACAGGGCTTGATGGGACCCAGTACTTC. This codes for CASRTGLDGTQYF.

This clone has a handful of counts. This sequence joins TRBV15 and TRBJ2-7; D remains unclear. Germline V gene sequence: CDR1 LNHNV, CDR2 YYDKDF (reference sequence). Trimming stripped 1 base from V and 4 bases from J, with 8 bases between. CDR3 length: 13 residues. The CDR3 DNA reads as TGTGCCACCAGCAGAGCTCTAGGATACGAGCAGTACGTC. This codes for CATSRALGYEQYV.